This section outlines one T cell receptor (beta chain) sequence together with its context. The V gene lost 2 bases and the J gene lost 3 bases, with 20 bases spanning the gap. In germline, CDR1 is KGHSH, CDR2 LQKENI. The CDR3 length is 18 residues. The data stem from a study of blood T cell repertoires in COVID-19. Study-level background: Sources were T cells, B-cell-depleted T cells, or PBMCs; the material itself was cDNA or gDNA.

Clones were read by immunoSEQ multiplex PCR, and TCRdb kept only the in-frame ones, dropping some. The sample shows some 20,000 clones, about 92% of them seen only once. The chain uses TRBV18 and TRBJ1-3, with D unresolved. The receptor was isolated from a human donor in a cohort sampled during active COVID-19. What was sequenced was peripheral blood. CDR3 region: CASSPITLRQDFGNTIYF. The CDR3 nucleotides are TGTGCCAGCTCACCAATTACCCTTCGGCAGGATTTTGGAAACACCATATATTTT.